Listed here is a single TCR beta chain. Its antigen remains unknown. One entry per CDR3 protein results from TCRdb running MiXCR on the RT-PCR reads. The sample records 600,000 to 850,000 distinct CDR3 sequences, 12% to 15% being singletons. This entry is derived from a study of response to subunit inactivated influenza vaccine. Points from the study as a whole: New T cells are recruited in small numbers by each seasonal influenza vaccination, according to the authors' suggestion.

Trimming took 1 base from V and 5 from J, leaving 15 bases between them. Germline-derived CDR1 and CDR2 are SGHTA and FQGNSA. This CDR3 region has 15 residues. This specimen was PBMCs from blood, taken around 15 days before vaccination. This TCR came from a man aged 50-59 years who received an inactivated influenza vaccine. This sequence joins TRBV7-2 and TRBJ2-7, with a possible D match to TRBD1 (6 bases). DNA of the CDR3: TGTGCCAGCAGCTTAGGGCTCAGGGGTAGGGACGAGCAGTACTTC. The encoded protein is CASSLGLRGRDEQYF.